This T cell receptor beta chain is drawn from a study of shared clonotypes between healthy human individuals. In the study overall: Those who served as donors were a couple of women and three men between the ages of 18 and 49.

Profiled with immunoSEQ multiplex PCR; TCRdb holds only in-frame clones, not every one. The profile shows 650,000 to 800,000 clones, roughly two thirds of them singletons. CDR1 and CDR2 from the germline V gene are SGHAT and FQNNGV. V shed 1 base and J 11 bases; nucleotides not matched to a gene: 4. The CDR3 covers 14 residues. A remark on this clone: Other DNA sequences in the sample encode the same CDR3.

CD4+ cells underwent separation, giving CD45RA+ naive and CD45RA-negative memory subsets. Specimen: memory CD4+ T cells sorted from blood. Subset of the sample: CD45RA-negative fraction. This sequence originates from a woman aged 25 to 39 in good health. J is TRBJ1-4 and V is TRBV11-2, with 10 bases fitting TRBD1. The CDR3 loop is CASSLGQGAEKLFF. The CDR3 DNA sequence: TGTGCCAGCAGCTTAGGACAGGGGGCTGAGAAACTGTTTTTT.